This T cell receptor (beta chain) came from a study of blood T cell repertoires in COVID-19. Study summary: Italy, Spain and the United States were the sources of the convalescent and acute COVID-19 samples. T cells, B-cell-depleted T cells, or PBMCs provided the cDNA or gDNA that served as material.

Study members were between about 18 and 100 years old and lived in 20 to 25 US regions. This CDR3 comprises 14 residues. V lost 3 bases and J 3 bases, leaving 11 bases between the germline ends. Germline CDR1 is LGHDT and CDR2 is YNNKEL (reference sequence). Some clones are missing from TCRdb's copy, which holds only in-frame ones; the method was immunoSEQ multiplex PCR. Found here are some 320,000 clones, over 85% of them singletons; the top ten hold less than 3.5%. The sample taken for sequencing was PBMCs or T cells enriched from blood (not recorded which). The clonotype comes from a woman between 50 and 59 years old who had been exposed to COVID-19. This chain links TRBV3-1 (or the pseudogene TRBV3-2) with TRBJ1-2; D is perhaps TRBD1 (5 bases). CDR3 residues: CASSHYDRDYGYTF. In DNA, the CDR3 is TGTGCCAGCAGCCACTATGACAGAGACTATGGCTACACCTTC.